Below are 17 T cell receptor beta chains sequenced from a single sample in a study of T cell changes during pregnancy in multiple sclerosis. Produced via immunoSEQ multiplex PCR; TCRdb's table is partial and in-frame only. The sample contains roughly 40,000 clones, over 75% of which appear only once. This sample comprised CD4+ T cells from peripheral blood mononuclear cells, obtained in the third trimester of pregnancy. Receptors originate from a female donor with multiple sclerosis, enrolled in a pregnancy study.

The chain combines TRBV28 with TRBJ2-7, with D perhaps matching TRBD2 (5 bases). Germline CDR1 and CDR2: MDHEN and SYDVKM. The CDR3 sequence is 18 residues long. V was pared by 6 bases and J by 13 bases, with 37 bases between. The CDR3 loop reads CASSTSTLGDVRTLTPYF. As DNA, the CDR3 is TGTGCCAGCAGCACCTCAACACTCGGGGATGTGAGGACCCTCACCCCCTACTTC.

The V call is TRBV12-5, the J call TRBJ1-3; 10 bases match TRBD1. This CDR3 comprises 17 residues. The V and J ends lost 1 base and 3 bases, in that order; junction bases with no gene match: 6. Germline V gene sequence: CDR1 LGHNT, CDR2 FRNRAP. The CDR3 loop reads CASGLDLDRGYGNTIYF. DNA for the CDR3: TGTGCTAGTGGTTTGGACTTGGACAGGGGGTATGGAAACACCATATATTTT.

This chain connects TRBV27 to TRBJ1-5; TRBD1 might be the D (6 bases). The CDR3 covers 15 residues. The germline gives CDR1 MNHEY, CDR2 SMNVEV (reference sequence). Trimming took off 8 bases at V and 2 bases at J, with 16 bases between the two ends. The CDR3 nucleotides read TGTGCCAGCCGGTCATTGGGGGCCCGCAATCAGCCCCAGCATTTT. Its translation is CASRSLGARNQPQHF.

The V call is TRBV15, the J call TRBJ1-1, with TRBD1 as a possible D gene (6 bases). This CDR3 contains 16 residues. Trimming shortened V by 3 bases and J by 1 base, and 15 bases separated the two germline ends. The germline V gene has CDR1 LNHNV and CDR2 YYDKDF (reference sequence). CDR3 sequence: CATSSPTGQTNTEAFF. As DNA, the CDR3 is TGTGCCACCAGCAGCCCCACCGGACAGACGAACACTGAAGCTTTCTTT.

The J gene is TRBJ2-3, the V gene TRBV30; possible D gene TRBD2, 7 bases. V was pared by 3 bases and J by 5 bases, with 15 bases between. Germline V CDR1 and CDR2: GTSNPN, SVGIG (reference sequence). The CDR3 length is 14 residues. The CDR3 reads CAWRGGRGGDTQYF. CDR3 in DNA: TGTGCCTGGAGGGGCGGGAGAGGGGGAGATACGCAGTATTTT.

This chain uses TRBV19 with TRBJ1-1; no firm D call. The CDR3 totals 15 residues. V was clipped by 6 bases and J by 5 bases, with 19 bases between them. Germline CDR1 reads LNHDA; CDR2 reads SQIVND (reference sequence). CDR3 in DNA: TGTGCCAGTAGCCCATCTTACCCGACGGGAACTGAAGCTTTCTTT. Its translation is CASSPSYPTGTEAFF.

This chain links TRBV5-4 with TRBJ2-7, with 8 bases that match TRBD2. Germline values: CDR1 SGHNT, CDR2 YYREEE (reference sequence). Trimming removed 5 bases from V and 1 base from J; junction bases left unmatched: 8. This CDR3 is 15 amino acids long. CDR3 coding DNA: TGTGCCAGCAGGCCCCCCGGGACTAGTTCCTACGAGCAGTACTTC. It is translated as CASRPPGTSSYEQYF.

The chain is built from TRBV10-3 and TRBJ2-1, with D tentatively TRBD2 (6 bases). The V gene's germline CDR1 is ENHRY and CDR2 SYGVKD. The CDR3 consists of 17 residues. V was cut by 4 bases and J by 0 bases, with 16 bases left in between. The DNA of the CDR3 is TGTGCCATCAGTGGGAGTCTAGCGAAAAGCTCCTACAATGAGCAGTTCTTC. It specifies CAISGSLAKSSYNEQFF.

This chain joins TRBV7-9 and TRBJ2-5, with D possibly matching TRBD2 (5 bases). The germline CDR1 and CDR2 sequences are SEHNR and FQNEAQ (reference sequence). This CDR3 contains 13 residues. V gave up 5 bases and J gave up 7 bases, with 14 bases separating them. As DNA, the CDR3 is TGTGCCAGCAGCAGAGGAGAGGGCGTGACCCAGTACTTC. Residues: CASSRGEGVTQYF.

The gene calls are TRBV9 and TRBJ2-3; D may be TRBD1 (6 bases). Germline CDR1 and CDR2: SGDLS and YYNGEE. The ends were cut back, 1 base at V and 0 bases at J, with 12 bases in the middle. The length of the CDR3 is 16 residues. CDR3 amino acids: CASSVMGQGSTDTQYF. The CDR3 region has the DNA TGTGCCAGCAGCGTAATGGGGCAGGGGAGCACAGATACGCAGTATTTT.

The count of this clone is one. CDR3 residues: CASSLVGANEQFF. The CDR3 DNA sequence: TGCGCCAGCAGCTTGGTGGGGGCGAATGAGCAGTTCTTC. The V call is TRBV5-1, the J call TRBJ2-1, with D possibly TRBD1 on 6 matching bases. CDR3 length equals 13 residues. Trimming pared 0 bases from V and 7 bases from J, leaving 8 bases between. Germline V gene data show CDR1 as SGHRS and CDR2 as YFSETQ.

The chain links TRBV28 to TRBJ1-4, with D possibly being TRBD1 (5 bases). CDR1 and CDR2 from the germline V gene are MDHEN and SYDVKM. The CDR3 sequence is 13 residues long. V gave up 4 bases and J gave up 7 bases, with 10 bases separating them. CDR3 DNA sequence: TGTGCCAGCAGTTCGGGACTGGGTGAAAAACTGTTTTTT. Amino acid sequence: CASSSGLGEKLFF. The complete variable domain, with remaining parts taken from reference TRBV28 and TRBJ1-4, reads DVKVTQSSRYLVKRTGEKVFLECVQDMDHENMFWYRQDPGLGLRLIYFSYDVKMKEKGDIPEGYSVSREKKERFSLILESASTNQTSMYLCASSSGLGEKLFFGSGTQLSVL.

This rearrangement joins TRBV28 to TRBJ1-5, with D possibly being TRBD1 (6 bases). The germline V gene encodes CDR1 MDHEN and CDR2 SYDVKM. The CDR3 is 15 amino acids. The V end lost 10 bases, the J end lost 4 bases, and 20 bases lay between the germline ends. CDR3 in DNA: TGTGCCACTAATAGGGGGGGGCTAGGGAATCAGCCCCAGCATTTT. Its protein is CATNRGGLGNQPQHF. The full variable domain, with the rest looked up from reference TRBV28 and TRBJ1-5, is DVKVTQSSRYLVKRTGEKVFLECVQDMDHENMFWYRQDPGLGLRLIYFSYDVKMKEKGDIPEGYSVSREKKERFSLILESASTNQTSMYLCATNRGGLGNQPQHFGDGTRLSIL.

This chain uses TRBV5-1 with TRBJ2-3, with D possibly TRBD2 on 6 matching bases. This CDR3 region has 15 residues. V was clipped by 7 bases and J by 2 bases, with 17 bases between them. CDR1 and CDR2 (germline): SGHRS, YFSETQ. DNA of the CDR3: TGCGCCAGCGCGCGCGGGACCCTGCTCACAGATACGCAGTATTTT. As protein: CASARGTLLTDTQYF.

In regard to this clone: At one of its ends the junction is not consistent with the germline gene, which may arise from a read error. This sequence joins TRBV29-1 and TRBJ2-1; TRBD2 might be the D (6 bases). CDR1 is SQVTM and CDR2 is ANQGSEA in the germline V gene. CDR3 length: 15 amino acids. This CDR3 reads CSSGLGRVTYDEQFF. In DNA form, the CDR3 reads TGCAGCAGCGGGTTAGGCAGGGTGACCTACGATGAGCAGTTCTTC.

The V call is TRBV7-8, the J call TRBJ2-1, with 8 bases lining up with TRBD2. This CDR3 spans 15 amino acids. Germline V gene lookup returns CDR1 SGHVS and CDR2 FQNEAQ. V was pared by 4 bases and J by 6 bases, with 8 bases of the junction left unmatched. CDR3 in amino acids: CASSSPPGRVNEQFF. The CDR3 region has the DNA TGTGCCAGCAGCTCCCCCCCCGGGAGGGTCAATGAGCAGTTCTTC.

The CDR3 nucleotides read TGTGCCAGCAGCATCGGTAGCTCCTATAATTCACCCCTCCACTTT. Translated: CASSIGSSYNSPLHF. The chain uses TRBV5-6 and TRBJ1-6; D uncertain. Per germline, CDR1 SGHDT and CDR2 YYEEEE. V was pared by 4 bases and J by 0 bases, with 8 bases between. The CDR3 totals 15 residues. The whole variable domain, filled in from reference TRBV5-6 and TRBJ1-6, reads DAGVTQSPTHLIKTRGQQVTLRCSPKSGHDTVSWYQQALGQGPQFIFQYYEEEERQRGNFPDRFSGHQFPNYSSELNVNALLLGDSALYLCASSIGSSYNSPLHFGNGTRLTVT.